Below, one TCR beta chain is given with its context. The entry originates in a study of blood T cell repertoires in COVID-19. Across the study: Samples came from the United States, Italy and Spain, spanning acute and convalescent COVID-19. The analysed material was cDNA or gDNA that came from T cells, B-cell-depleted T cells, or PBMCs.

The trim removed 4 bases at V and 5 bases at J, leaving 8 bases unmatched. The CDR3 sequence is 15 residues long. From germline, CDR1 is MGHRA and CDR2 YSYEKL. Assay: immunoSEQ multiplex PCR; the TCRdb copy retains only in-frame clones and omits some. The sample lists roughly 100,000 clones, approximately 89% occurring once. This chain uses TRBV4-1 with TRBJ2-3; 8 bases agree with TRBD2. The receptor's source is a woman of 80 years or more in a cohort sampled during active COVID-19. The specimen sequenced was peripheral blood. CDR3 region: CASSRLGLARDTQYF. The DNA of the CDR3 is TGCGCCAGCAGCCGCCTTGGACTAGCTAGAGATACGCAGTATTTT.